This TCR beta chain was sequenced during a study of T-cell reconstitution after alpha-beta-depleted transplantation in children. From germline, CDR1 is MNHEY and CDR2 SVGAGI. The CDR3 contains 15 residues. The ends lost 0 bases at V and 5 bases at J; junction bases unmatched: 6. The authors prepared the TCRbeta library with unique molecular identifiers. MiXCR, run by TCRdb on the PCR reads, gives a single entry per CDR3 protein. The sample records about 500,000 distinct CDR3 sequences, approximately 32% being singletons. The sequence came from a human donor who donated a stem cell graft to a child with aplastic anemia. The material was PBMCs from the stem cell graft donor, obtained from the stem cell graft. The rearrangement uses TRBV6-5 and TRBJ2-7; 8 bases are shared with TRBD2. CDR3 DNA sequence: TGTGCCAGCAGTTACTCTGGGACTAGTAGGGACGAGCAGTACTTC. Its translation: CASSYSGTSRDEQYF.